This T cell receptor (beta chain) was found in a study of blood T cell repertoires in COVID-19. Whole-study context: The origin of the acute and convalescent COVID-19 samples was the United States, Italy and Spain. T cells, B-cell-depleted T cells, or PBMCs provided the cDNA or gDNA that served as material.

The germline V gene has CDR1 LGHDT and CDR2 YNNKEL (reference sequence). Trimming at V came to 4 bases and at J to 7 bases, leaving 11 bases not matched to a gene. The CDR3 runs 15 residues. Original methodology: For nucleated cells, counts were estimated from reference gene primer amplification. The assay was immunoSEQ multiplex PCR, and TCRdb's table has in-frame clones only and misses some. The DNA gave D and trimming, while V, J and clone size come from that table. The table lists under 50,000 clones, around 70% of them singletons. Sequencing was performed on peripheral blood. The sequence was collected from a man older than 75 with acute or convalescent COVID-19. This chain uses TRBV3-1 (or the pseudogene TRBV3-2) with TRBJ1-2; 8 nucleotides align to TRBD1. The CDR3 is CASSPPQGARGGYTF. The CDR3, as DNA: TGTGCCAGCAGCCCGCCTCAGGGGGCGCGCGGTGGCTACACCTTC.